This T cell receptor beta chain was recovered during a study of T cell responses to AZD1222 COVID-19 vaccine. Overall study findings and caveats: Vaccination with two AZD1222 doses was followed by a rise in Spike-specific TCR breadth and depth. Repertoires in all cases were sampled only once the peak T cell response had passed.

With regard to this clone: What it recognizes is unknown.

The data were produced by immunoSEQ multiplex PCR, yet TCRdb's version contains in-frame clones alone and is incomplete. There are about 130,000 clones in the sample; roughly 90% occur only once, and about 4.2% lies in the top ten. The V gene lost 3 bases and the J gene lost 0 bases, with 9 bases spanning the gap. Germline V gives CDR1 MNHEY, CDR2 SMNVEV (reference sequence). This CDR3 spans 16 amino acids. The chain joins TRBV27 to TRBJ1-6; D is uncertain. This receptor was identified in an adult in good health. Sequenced material: peripheral blood, taken on day 0 of AZD1222 vaccination. The CDR3 coding sequence is TGTGCCAGCAGTTTGTGGTCCAGCTCCTATAATTCACCCCTCCACTTT. Translating it yields CASSLWSSSYNSPLHF.